This T cell receptor (beta chain) is drawn from a study of memory CD4+ T cells and cytomegalovirus serostatus. Comments on this clone: Its specificity is unknown.

Single viable CD3+CD4+CD8-CD45RO+ cells were sorted as the memory CD4+ T cells. Study-level results: CMV serostatus prediction reached median AUC about 0.96, or 0.93 with US-trained model.

Germline V gene sequence: CDR1 SEHNR, CDR2 FQNEAQ (reference sequence). V was clipped by 4 bases and J by 3 bases; unmatched bases: 8. The CDR3 has 16 residues. Libraries were prepared by immunoSEQ multiplex PCR; TCRdb keeps only in-frame clonotypes and omits some of them. The sample holds 61,000 or so clones; less than 85% are singletons and the top ten take approximately 0.54%. The sequencing input was memory CD4+ T cells from blood. The TCR was taken from an adult in good health and CMV-seronegative. Some clones in this sample may be carry-over from other donors' samples. This chain connects TRBV7-9 to TRBJ2-7; 11 bases match TRBD2. The DNA for the CDR3 is TGTGCCAGCAGCTCGACGCTGACTAGCGGGAACTACGAGCAGTACTTC. Its protein is CASSSTLTSGNYEQYF.